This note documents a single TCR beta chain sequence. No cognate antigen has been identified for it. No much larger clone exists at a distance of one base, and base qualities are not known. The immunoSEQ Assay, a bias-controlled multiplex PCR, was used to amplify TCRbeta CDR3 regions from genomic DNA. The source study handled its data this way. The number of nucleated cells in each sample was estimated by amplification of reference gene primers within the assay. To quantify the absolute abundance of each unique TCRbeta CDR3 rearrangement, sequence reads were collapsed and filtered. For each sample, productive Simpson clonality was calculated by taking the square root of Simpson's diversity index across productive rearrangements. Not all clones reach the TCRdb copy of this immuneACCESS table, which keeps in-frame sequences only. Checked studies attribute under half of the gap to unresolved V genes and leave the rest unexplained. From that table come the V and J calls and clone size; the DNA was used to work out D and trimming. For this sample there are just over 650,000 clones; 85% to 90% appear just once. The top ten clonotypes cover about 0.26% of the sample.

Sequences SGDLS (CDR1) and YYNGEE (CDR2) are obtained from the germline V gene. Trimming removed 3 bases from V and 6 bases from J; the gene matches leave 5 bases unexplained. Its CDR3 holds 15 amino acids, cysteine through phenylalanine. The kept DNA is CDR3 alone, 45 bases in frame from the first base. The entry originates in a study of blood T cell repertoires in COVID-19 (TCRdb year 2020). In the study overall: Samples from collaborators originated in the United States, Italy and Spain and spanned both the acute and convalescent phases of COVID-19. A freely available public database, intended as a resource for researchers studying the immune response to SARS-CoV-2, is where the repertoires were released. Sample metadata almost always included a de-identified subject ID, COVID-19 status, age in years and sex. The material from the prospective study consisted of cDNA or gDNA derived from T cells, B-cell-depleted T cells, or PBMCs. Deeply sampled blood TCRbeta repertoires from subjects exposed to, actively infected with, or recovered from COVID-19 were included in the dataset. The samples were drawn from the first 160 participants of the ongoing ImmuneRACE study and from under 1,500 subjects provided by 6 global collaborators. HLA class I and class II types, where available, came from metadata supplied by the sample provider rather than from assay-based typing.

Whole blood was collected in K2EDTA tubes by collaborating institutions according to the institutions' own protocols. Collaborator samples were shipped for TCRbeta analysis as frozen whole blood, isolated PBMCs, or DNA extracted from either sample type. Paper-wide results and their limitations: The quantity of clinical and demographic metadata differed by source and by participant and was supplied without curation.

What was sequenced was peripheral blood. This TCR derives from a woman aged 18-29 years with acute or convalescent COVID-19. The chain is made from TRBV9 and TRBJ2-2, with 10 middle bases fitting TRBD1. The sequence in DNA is TGTGCCAGCAGCGGGCGACAGGGGGCGGCCGGGGAGCTGTTTTTT. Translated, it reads CASSGRQGAAGELFF. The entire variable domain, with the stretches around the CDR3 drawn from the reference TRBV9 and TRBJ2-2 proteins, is DSGVTQTPKHLITATGQRVTLRCSPRSGDLSVYWYQQSLDQGLQFLIQYYNGEERAKGNILERFSAQQFPDLHSELNLSSLELGDSALYFCASSGRQGAAGELFFGEGSRLTVL.